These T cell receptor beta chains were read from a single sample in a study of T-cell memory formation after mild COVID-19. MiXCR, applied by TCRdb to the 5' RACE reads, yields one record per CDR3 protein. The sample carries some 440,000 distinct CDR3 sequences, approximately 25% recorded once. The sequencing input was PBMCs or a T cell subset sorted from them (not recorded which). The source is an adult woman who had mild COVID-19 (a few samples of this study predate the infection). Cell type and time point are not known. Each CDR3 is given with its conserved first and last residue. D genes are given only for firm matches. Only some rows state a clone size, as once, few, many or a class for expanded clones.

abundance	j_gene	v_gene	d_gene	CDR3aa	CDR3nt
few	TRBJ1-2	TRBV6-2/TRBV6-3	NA	CASSWGIYYGYTF	TGTGCCAGCAGCTGGGGGATATACTATGGCTACACCTTC
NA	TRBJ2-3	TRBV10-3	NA	CAISERSGNTDTQYF	TGTGCCATCAGTGAAAGGTCGGGGAACACAGATACGCAGTATTTT
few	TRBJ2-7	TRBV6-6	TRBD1	CASTEGGTGGSEQYF	TGTGCCAGCACCGAGGGGGGGACAGGGGGCTCCGAGCAGTACTTC
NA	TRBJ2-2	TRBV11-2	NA	CASSPTSLVPNTGELFF	TGTGCCAGCAGCCCCACGAGTTTGGTTCCGAACACCGGGGAGCTGTTTTTT
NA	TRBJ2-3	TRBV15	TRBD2	CATSRRAGATDTQYF	TGTGCCACCAGCAGGAGAGCGGGGGCCACAGATACGCAGTATTTT
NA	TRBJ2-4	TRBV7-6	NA	CASSLAPIQGRQYF	TGTGCCAGCAGCTTAGCACCCATCCAGGGTCGCCAGTACTTC
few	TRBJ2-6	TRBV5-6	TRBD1	CASSFGQADSGANVLTF	TGTGCCAGCAGCTTTGGACAGGCCGACTCTGGGGCCAACGTCCTGACTTTC
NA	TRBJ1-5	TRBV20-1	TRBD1	CSAPGQGVPNQPQHF	TGCAGTGCACCGGGACAGGGGGTACCTAATCAGCCCCAGCATTTT
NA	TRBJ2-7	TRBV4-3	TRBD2	CASSQDRGRGSYEQYF	TGCGCCAGCAGCCAAGATCGCGGGAGGGGCTCCTACGAGCAGTACTTC
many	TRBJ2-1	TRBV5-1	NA	CASSLGTAAYNEQFF	TGCGCCAGCAGCCTTGGGACGGCGGCCTACAATGAGCAGTTCTTC
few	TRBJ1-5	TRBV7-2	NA	CASSLVDRGNQPQHF	TGTGCCAGCAGCTTAGTGGACCGGGGCAATCAGCCCCAGCATTTT
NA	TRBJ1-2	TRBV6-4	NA	CASSDSYGYTF	TGTGCCAGCAGTGACTCGTATGGCTACACCTTC
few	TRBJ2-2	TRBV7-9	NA	CASSPGRGELFF	TGTGCCAGCAGCCCCGGACGGGGGGAGCTGTTTTTT
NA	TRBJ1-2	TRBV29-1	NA	CSVAGQNYGYTF	TGCAGCGTCGCCGGACAGAACTATGGCTACACCTTC
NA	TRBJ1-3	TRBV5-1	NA	CASSFTGPGNTIYF	TGCGCCAGCAGCTTTACCGGGCCCGGAAACACCATATATTTT
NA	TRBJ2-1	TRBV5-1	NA	CASSISDNEQFF	TGCGCCAGCAGCATTTCAGACAATGAGCAGTTCTTC
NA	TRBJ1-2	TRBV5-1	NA	CASSLAVDHGYTF	TGCGCCAGCAGCTTGGCCGTTGACCATGGCTACACCTTC
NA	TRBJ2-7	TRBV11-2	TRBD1	CASSLSGTGASEQYF	TGTGCCAGCAGCTTGTCCGGGACAGGGGCCAGCGAGCAGTACTTC
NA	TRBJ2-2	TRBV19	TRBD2	CASSTAGGPVILGELFF	TGTGCCAGTAGTACGGCGGGAGGGCCCGTAATATTAGGGGAGCTGTTTTTT
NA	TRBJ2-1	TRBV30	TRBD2	CAWLREGNNEQFF	TGTGCCTGGTTGCGGGAGGGGAACAATGAGCAGTTCTTC
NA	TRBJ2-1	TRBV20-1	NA	CSARDPSSTYNEQFF	TGCAGTGCTAGGGATCCTAGCTCTACCTACAATGAGCAGTTCTTC
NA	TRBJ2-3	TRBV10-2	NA	CASSEGLTITDTQYF	TGCGCCAGCAGTGAAGGACTTACCATCACAGATACGCAGTATTTT
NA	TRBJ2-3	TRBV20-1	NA	CSASRRSGGADTQYF	TGCAGTGCTAGCCGACGTTCCGGCGGCGCAGATACGCAGTATTTT
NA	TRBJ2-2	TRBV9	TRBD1	CASSTSSGQSIGELFF	TGTGCCAGCAGCACTTCCTCGGGACAGTCTATCGGGGAGCTGTTTTTT
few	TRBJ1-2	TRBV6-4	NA	CASSEQPTGGGTVTRYTF	TGTGCCAGCAGTGAACAACCCACCGGGGGGGGGACCGTGACTCGCTACACCTTC
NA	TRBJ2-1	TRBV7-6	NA	CASSLRDVGDEQFF	TGTGCCAGCAGCTTAAGGGACGTTGGTGATGAGCAGTTCTTC
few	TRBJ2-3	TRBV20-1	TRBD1	CSAYAQGHSGTDTQYF	TGCAGTGCTTATGCACAGGGGCACTCCGGCACAGATACGCAGTATTTT
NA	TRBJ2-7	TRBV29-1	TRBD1	CSVDSNRGSYEQYF	TGCAGCGTTGATAGCAACAGGGGCTCCTACGAGCAGTACTTC
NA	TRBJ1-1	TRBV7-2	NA	CASSLESMTAYQMNTEAFF	TGTGCCAGCAGCTTAGAGAGTATGACAGCCTACCAGATGAACACTGAAGCTTTCTTT
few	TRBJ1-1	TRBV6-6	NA	CASRSGQGIAEAFF	TGTGCCAGCAGATCGGGCCAGGGAATCGCTGAAGCTTTCTTT
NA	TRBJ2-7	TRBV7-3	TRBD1	CASSLTTGGAGEQYF	TGTGCCAGCAGCTTAACTACAGGGGGCGCGGGGGAGCAGTACTTC
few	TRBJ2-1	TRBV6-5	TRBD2	CASSYMVAGARGNEQFF	TGTGCCAGCAGTTACATGGTAGCGGGGGCCAGGGGAAATGAGCAGTTCTTC
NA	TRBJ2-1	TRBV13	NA	CASSLWTRSGNEQFF	TGTGCCAGCAGCTTATGGACCCGGTCTGGGAATGAGCAGTTCTTC
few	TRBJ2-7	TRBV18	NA	CASSPNRNYEQYF	TGTGCCAGCTCACCGAACAGGAACTACGAGCAGTACTTC
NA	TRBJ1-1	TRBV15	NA	CATSRGGGASTEAFF	TGTGCCACCAGCAGAGGCGGGGGGGCGAGCACTGAAGCTTTCTTT
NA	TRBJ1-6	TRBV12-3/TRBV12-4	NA	CASSLEGELNSPLHF	TGTGCCAGCAGTTTGGAGGGGGAACTCAATTCACCCCTCCACTTT
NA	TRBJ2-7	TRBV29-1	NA	CSVEGELGYEQYF	TGCAGCGTTGAAGGCGAGCTGGGGTACGAGCAGTACTTC
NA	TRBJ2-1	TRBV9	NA	CASSVVSNNEQFF	TGTGCCAGCAGCGTAGTTTCTAACAATGAGCAGTTCTTC
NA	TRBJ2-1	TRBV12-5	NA	CASGLVGLSYNEQFF	TGTGCTAGTGGTTTGGTGGGACTTTCCTACAATGAGCAGTTCTTC
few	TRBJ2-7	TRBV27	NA	CASSLQQMYYEQYF	TGTGCCAGCAGTTTACAGCAAATGTACTACGAGCAGTACTTC
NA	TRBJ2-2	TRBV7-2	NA	CASSQDILTGELFF	TGTGCCAGCAGCCAGGACATCCTCACCGGGGAGCTGTTTTTT
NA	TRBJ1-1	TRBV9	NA	CASTDSTGSEAFF	TGTGCCAGCACAGATTCAACAGGGTCTGAAGCTTTCTTT
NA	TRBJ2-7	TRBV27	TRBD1	CASSWGQDYEQYF	TGTGCCAGCAGTTGGGGACAGGACTACGAGCAGTACTTC
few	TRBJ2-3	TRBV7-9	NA	CASRIGPADTQYF	TGTGCCAGCCGCATTGGGCCTGCAGATACGCAGTATTTT
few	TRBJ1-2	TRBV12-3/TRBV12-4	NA	CASSPTVGGYTF	TGTGCCAGCAGTCCAACCGTGGGTGGCTACACCTTC